This T cell receptor beta chain was profiled in a study of metastatic and nonmetastatic thyroid tumors. Turning to the study itself: Repertoire data that came from the blood and tumor or nodule tissue of malignant and benign thyroid patients were compared. General observations from the study: When malignant thyroid tumors were compared with benign nodules, TCR beta diversity was reportedly significantly higher in the malignant tumors. This held in both blood and tumor samples.

This clone was seen only a few times. Its antigen is currently unknown. Ahead of thyroid surgery, no patient had received treatment of any kind. Per the authors' pipeline: The distant-metastasis classifier for papillary thyroid cancer was built from CDR3 differences across clinicopathological groups. TCRdb reprocessed the PCR reads using MiXCR. These V and J calls are TCRdb output, not the study's own analysis. The sample has under 35,000 clones, around a quarter seen once. Germline V gene sequence: CDR1 MNHEY, CDR2 SVGEGT. Deletions cut 0 bases from V and 12 bases from J, with 12 bases between. This CDR3 comprises 13 residues.

The source of this sequence is a female donor with papillary thyroid cancer or a benign thyroid nodule (not recorded which). Some clones in this sample may be carry-over from other donors' samples. This chain uses TRBV6-2 or TRBV6-3 with TRBJ2-1; maybe TRBD1 (7 bases). Sequenced: blood. The CDR3 here is CASSYSFQGGQFF. For the CDR3, the DNA is TGTGCCAGCAGTTACTCGTTCCAGGGGGGGCAGTTCTTC.